The clone carrying this T cell receptor (beta chain) has a count of ten or more. What it recognizes is unknown. The data belong to a study of molecular identifiers for immune sequencing clone quantification. Background on the study: RNA from around 18,000 or 91,000 naive CD8 cells was split five ways in replicates, with four sequenced.

This CDR3 region has 16 residues. Trimming removed 6 bases at V and 2 bases at J, with 18 bases between. Germline CDR1 KGHSH, CDR2 LQKENI. Study observations and caveats: A shared barcode on identical TCR molecules could lead to underestimated sizes for highly expanded clones. Clonotypes topping 20 RNA copies carried over 98% of effector molecules but under 1% of naive ones.

Each CDR3 protein gets one entry after TCRdb re-called the PCR reads with MiXCR. Of about 40,000 distinct CDR3 sequences listed, approximately 18% were seen once; the top ten hold around 7%. Researchers sorted naive CD8 T cells as cells that were CD8+CD4-CCR7+CD45RA+. The sample consisted of naive CD8+ T cells from blood, with Jurkat cell RNA spiked in. Subset of the sample: FACS-sorted CD8+CD4-CCR7+CD45RA+ naive T cells. The chain recombines TRBV18 with TRBJ2-3; D ambiguous. The receptor was derived from a human donor in good health. Some libraries in this study had Jurkat cell RNA spiked in. The CDR3: CASSLASPQPTDTQYF. The DNA of the CDR3 is TGTGCCAGCTCCCTGGCCAGCCCTCAACCCACAGATACGCAGTATTTT.